A selection of T cell receptor beta chains follows, all from one sample in a study of Ad26.COV2.S vaccination and SARS-CoV-2 variants. TCRdb's table, derived via immunoSEQ multiplex PCR, lists solely in-frame clones and lacks some. The data show around 370,000 clones, roughly 84% seen once. This specimen consisted of peripheral blood, obtained in a trial of Ad26.COV2.S vaccine versus placebo. All receptors come from a person aged 18-65 years who received the Ad26.COV2.S COVID-19 vaccine or a placebo. The conserved cysteine and the conserved F or W are not part of the CDR3 here.

TRBV5-1 ASSLGASSYNEQF
TRBV5-1 ASSTGIRGYT
TRBV2 ASSTGRRETQY
TRBV30 AWSDWGEKLF
TRBV5-6 ASSPLRAGRYNEQF
TRBV7-2 ASSLGQGGPGANVLT
TRBV7-9 ASSDGTFYGYT
TRBV6-2/TRBV6-3 ASSYSYGIGRFNQPQH
TRBV18 ASSPSLGRDRAYEQY
TRBV18 ASSPATGWSTEAF
TRBV4-1 ASRLQGETEKLF
TRBV6-5 AIRDRGLEGYT
TRBV9 ASSVAGSEQY
TRBV7-2 ASSLATSGEQF
TRBV7-2 ASSSRLVASTGELF
TRBV24-1 ATSAGARGGETQY
TRBV7-9 ASSFTGMYASEAF
TRBV14 ASSQTRLWPKLDTNEKLF
TRBV7-2 ASSPTLAKNIQY
TRBV11-2 ASSLLGQRAYNSPLH
TRBV20-1 SASFLGGDSNQPQH
TRBV11-2 ASSGGPIRTSGSYEQY